This T cell receptor (beta chain) was sequenced during a study of vaccination and CD4 T cells after COVID-19. Study context: Sampling that followed vaccination took place a median roughly 69 days after dose two, within a range of 14 to 241.

For this clonotype: What it recognizes is unknown.

The Oncomine TCR Beta short-read assay generated sequence data from the DNA of cultured CD4+ T cells. Each CDR3 protein is one row after TCRdb ran MiXCR on the PCR reads. In the table there are more than 7,500 distinct CDR3 sequences, approximately 60% of which are singletons. The treatment was: roughly 10-day PBMC culture with coronavirus spike peptide pools or control peptides (ViraFEST assay). In the ViraFEST assay, peptide-pool expansion preceded TCR sequencing of expanded clonotypes. The trim removed 6 bases at V and 6 bases at J, leaving 6 bases unmatched. Germline values: CDR1 SNHLY, CDR2 FYNNEI. The CDR3 sequence is 13 residues long.

The chain recombines TRBV2 with TRBJ2-3; 7 nucleotides match TRBD2. The receptor was isolated from a human donor who had recovered from COVID-19. The sequencing input was CD4+ T cells from blood, cultured in vitro. As DNA, the CDR3 is TGTGCCAGCAGCGGGACTAATTTGGATACGCAGTATTTT. Translated: CASSGTNLDTQYF.